The rows below give T cell receptor beta chains drawn from one sample of a study of blood T cells in healthy people across ages. TCRdb reanalysed the 5' RACE reads using MiXCR and keeps one entry per CDR3 protein. This table has about 700,000 distinct CDR3 sequences, roughly 32% appearing once. The specimen sequenced was blood. These TCRs come from a woman older than 75 in good health. CDR3s include the opening cysteine and the closing phenylalanine or tryptophan. Each record gives: CDR3 DNA, CDR3 protein, clone size, V gene, J gene, D gene. D genes are given only for firm matches. Size is omitted from some rows. Given values are once, few, many or a class for expanded clones.

CDR3nt: TGTGCCAGCACCGCTACAGGGGTCCTCGGGGAGACCCAGTACTTC
CDR3aa: CASTATGVLGETQYF
abundance: many
v_gene: TRBV2
j_gene: TRBJ2-5
d_gene: TRBD1

CDR3nt: TGTGCCAGTAGTACGCCGGGCAGGGGGGAAGAGACCCAGTACTTC
CDR3aa: CASSTPGRGEETQYF
abundance: many
v_gene: TRBV19
j_gene: TRBJ2-5
d_gene: .

CDR3nt: TGCGCCAGCAGCGAGACTAGCGCTTCCTACGAGCAGTACTTC
CDR3aa: CASSETSASYEQYF
abundance: many
v_gene: TRBV4-3
j_gene: TRBJ2-7
d_gene: TRBD2

CDR3nt: TGTGCCAGTAGTAGTCAGGGAACGGGGATAAGCTCCTACAATGAGCAGTTCTTC
CDR3aa: CASSSQGTGISSYNEQFF
abundance: few
v_gene: TRBV19
j_gene: TRBJ2-1
d_gene: .

CDR3nt: TGCAGTGCTCGCACCCTAGCTTGGGACAATGAGCAGTACTTC
CDR3aa: CSARTLAWDNEQYF
abundance: few
v_gene: TRBV20-1
j_gene: TRBJ2-5
d_gene: .

CDR3nt: TGTGCCAGCAACCGGGACAGGGGAAAAGAGACCCAGTACTTC
CDR3aa: CASNRDRGKETQYF
abundance: many
v_gene: TRBV6-1
j_gene: TRBJ2-5
d_gene: TRBD1

CDR3nt: TGTGCCAGCAGCTTTGCAGGAAGAACTAATGAAAAACTGTTTTTT
CDR3aa: CASSFAGRTNEKLFF
abundance: .
v_gene: TRBV7-8
j_gene: TRBJ1-4
d_gene: .

CDR3nt: TGCGCCAGCAGCCAAGATGAGGCGGACCAAGAGACCCAGTACTTC
CDR3aa: CASSQDEADQETQYF
abundance: many
v_gene: TRBV4-1
j_gene: TRBJ2-5
d_gene: .

CDR3nt: TGTGCCAGCAGCTCTTTAGACACGGGAAACATTCAGTACTTC
CDR3aa: CASSSLDTGNIQYF
abundance: many
v_gene: TRBV6-5
j_gene: TRBJ2-4
d_gene: .

CDR3nt: TGCAGCGTTGAACGGGAGGGCCACCCTTACGAGCAGTACTTC
CDR3aa: CSVEREGHPYEQYF
abundance: .
v_gene: TRBV29-1
j_gene: TRBJ2-7
d_gene: TRBD2